The clone carrying this TCR beta chain was observed a few times. Other DNA sequences from this sample encode an identical CDR3 as well. The table came from immunoSEQ multiplex PCR; TCRdb's copy has only in-frame clones and leaves some out. The sample consists of around 90,000 clones, 85% to 90% of them appearing once. The sample belongs to a study of control samples from healthy donors and cancer patients. J was trimmed by 8 bases and V by 6 bases; bases with no gene match: 9. The CDR3 runs 15 residues. Germline loops: CDR1 MNHEY, CDR2 SVGAGI. The rearrangement joins TRBV6-5 to TRBJ2-1, with 11 nucleotides matching TRBD1. The sequence derives from a woman aged 40 to 50 in good health. The sequencing sample was made of blood. The CDR3: CASSLRDRGIYEQFF. The CDR3 nucleotides read TGTGCCAGCAGCCTCCGGGACAGGGGGATCTATGAGCAGTTCTTC.